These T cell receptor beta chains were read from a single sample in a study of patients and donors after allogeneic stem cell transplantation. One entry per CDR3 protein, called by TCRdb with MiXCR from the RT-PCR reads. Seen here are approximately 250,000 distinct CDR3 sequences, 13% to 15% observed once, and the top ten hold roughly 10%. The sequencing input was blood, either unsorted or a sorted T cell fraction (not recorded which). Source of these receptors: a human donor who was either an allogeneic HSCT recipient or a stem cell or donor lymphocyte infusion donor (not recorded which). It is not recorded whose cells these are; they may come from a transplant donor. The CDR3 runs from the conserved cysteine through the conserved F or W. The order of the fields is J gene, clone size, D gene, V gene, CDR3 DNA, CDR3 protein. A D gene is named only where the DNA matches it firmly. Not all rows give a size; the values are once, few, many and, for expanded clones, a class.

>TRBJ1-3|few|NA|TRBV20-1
TGCAGTGCTAGAAGAGGGACTGGAAACACCATATATTTT
CSARRGTGNTIYF
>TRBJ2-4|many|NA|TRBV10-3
TGTGCCATCAGTGGGGACAAAGCCAAAAACATTCAGTACTTC
CAISGDKAKNIQYF
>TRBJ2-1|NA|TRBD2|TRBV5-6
TGTGCCAGCAGCTTTTGGACTAGCGGGGAAGTTGAGCAGTTCTTC
CASSFWTSGEVEQFF
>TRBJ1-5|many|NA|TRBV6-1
TGTGCCAGCAGTACGACAGTCTCCTTGCCCCAGCATTTT
CASSTTVSLPQHF
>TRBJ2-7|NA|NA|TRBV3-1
TGTGCCAGCAGCCAAGATGGAACTTACTACGAGCAGTACTTC
CASSQDGTYYEQYF
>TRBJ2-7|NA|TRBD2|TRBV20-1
TGCAGTGCTGGCCTAGCGGGCTACTACGAGCAGTACTTC
CSAGLAGYYEQYF
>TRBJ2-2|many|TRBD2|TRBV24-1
TGTGCCACCGCACTGGCGGGAGGGGGCCGGGAGCTGTTTTTT
CATALAGGGRELFF
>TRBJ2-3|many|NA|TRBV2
TGTGCCAGCACCACAAGGGGTAGCACAGATACGCAGTATTTT
CASTTRGSTDTQYF
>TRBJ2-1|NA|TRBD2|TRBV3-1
TGTGCCAGCAGCGTAGCTAGCGGGAGCACGTATGAGCAGTTCTTC
CASSVASGSTYEQFF
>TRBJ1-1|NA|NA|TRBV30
TGTGCCCGGACGTCCCGAACTGAAGCTTTCTTT
CARTSRTEAFF
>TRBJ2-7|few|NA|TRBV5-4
TGTGCCAGCAGCCTACCGGACCTGGGAGAGCAGTACTTC
CASSLPDLGEQYF
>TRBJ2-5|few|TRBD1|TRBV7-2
TGTGCCAGCAGCCCCGAGGGACAGGGGGCATGGGAGACCCAGTACTTC
CASSPEGQGAWETQYF
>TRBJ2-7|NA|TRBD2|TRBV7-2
TGTGCCAGCAGTCCAGGTCCAGGACTAGTATACGAGCAGTACTTC
CASSPGPGLVYEQYF
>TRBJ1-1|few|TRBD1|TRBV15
TGTGCCACCAGCAGACCGCAGGGGGTAAGCACTGAAGCTTTCTTT
CATSRPQGVSTEAFF
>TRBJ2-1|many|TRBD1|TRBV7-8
TGTGCCAGCAGCCCCGGACAGGCCACATTCAATGAGCAGTTCTTC
CASSPGQATFNEQFF
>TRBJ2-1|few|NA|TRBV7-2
TGTGCCAGCAGCTCCGTGAGGAGGGCCGAGCAGTTCTTC
CASSSVRRAEQFF
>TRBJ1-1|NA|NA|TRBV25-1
TGTGCCAGCACCCCCGGGACACCGAACACTGAAGCTTTCTTT
CASTPGTPNTEAFF
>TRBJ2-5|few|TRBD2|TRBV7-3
TGTGCCAGCAGCTTGGACAGATTGGCGGGGGGGACCCAGTACTTC
CASSLDRLAGGTQYF
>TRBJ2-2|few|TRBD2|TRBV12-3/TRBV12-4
TGTGCCAGCAGAAGGACTAGCGGGATCGGAGGGGAGCTGTTTTTT
CASRRTSGIGGELFF
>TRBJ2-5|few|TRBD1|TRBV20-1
TGCAGTGCTAAAGCTTCGACAGGGGGGGGAGAGACCCAGTACTTC
CSAKASTGGGETQYF
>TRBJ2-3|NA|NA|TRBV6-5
TGTGCCAGCAGGGAGGACACAGATACGCAGTATTTT
CASREDTDTQYF
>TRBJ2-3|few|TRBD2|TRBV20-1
TGCAGTGCCCCGACTAGCGGGGGGATTGGCACAGATACGCAGTATTTT
CSAPTSGGIGTDTQYF
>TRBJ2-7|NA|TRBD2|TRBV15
TGTGCCACCAGCGGGAAAAGCGGGAGGCCCTCCTACGAGCAGTACTTC
CATSGKSGRPSYEQYF
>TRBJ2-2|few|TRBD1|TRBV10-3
TGTGCCATCACCGCGGACAGGGGGCCAACCGGGGAGCTGTTTTTT
CAITADRGPTGELFF
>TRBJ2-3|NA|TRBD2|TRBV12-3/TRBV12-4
TGTGCCAGCAGTTTATCGGCCGCGGGAGGAGATACGCAGTATTTT
CASSLSAAGGDTQYF
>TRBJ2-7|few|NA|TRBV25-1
TGTGCCAGCAATCTTGGTGGCAACTACGAGCAGTACTTC
CASNLGGNYEQYF
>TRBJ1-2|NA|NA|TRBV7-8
TGTGCCAGCAGCTTAGCTGTGGTTGGTGGCTACACCTTC
CASSLAVVGGYTF
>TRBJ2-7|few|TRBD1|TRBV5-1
TGCGCCAGCAGCTGGGGCCCCGGGACAGGGGTACCAGCGGGGGCCTACGAGCAGTACTTC
CASSWGPGTGVPAGAYEQYF
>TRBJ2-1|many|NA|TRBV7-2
TGTGCCAGCAGCTTAGCGATCGGGACATACAATGAGCAGTTCTTC
CASSLAIGTYNEQFF
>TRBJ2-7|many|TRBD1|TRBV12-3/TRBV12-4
TGTGCCAGCCAAACGGGACAGGGGAACACCGAGCAGTACTTC
CASQTGQGNTEQYF
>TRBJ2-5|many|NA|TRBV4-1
TGCGCCAGCAGCCAAGAGGGCGCGCAGACCCAGTACTTC
CASSQEGAQTQYF
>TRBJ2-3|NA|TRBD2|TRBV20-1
TGCAGTGCTAGAGTATGGACTAGCGGGAGCTTCTGGGCAGATACGCAGTATTTT
CSARVWTSGSFWADTQYF
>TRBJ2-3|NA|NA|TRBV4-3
TGCGCCAGCAGCAAAAGGGTCGGGACACCCACAGATACGCAGTATTTT
CASSKRVGTPTDTQYF
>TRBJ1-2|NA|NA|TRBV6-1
TGTGCCAGCACAGCAGGGCTGAGTGGCTACACCTTC
CASTAGLSGYTF
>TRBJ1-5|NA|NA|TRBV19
TGTGCCAGTAGTAAATCAGGGGCGTATAATCAGCCCCAGCATTTT
CASSKSGAYNQPQHF
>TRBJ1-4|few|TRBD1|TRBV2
TGTGCCAGCAGTGAATTGGGACAGGGGAATGAAAAACTGTTTTTT
CASSELGQGNEKLFF
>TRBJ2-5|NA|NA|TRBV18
TGTGCCAGCTCACCGACAGAAAAAGAGACCCAGTACTTC
CASSPTEKETQYF